In this sample, the clone carrying this T cell receptor beta chain turned up a few times. As yet, its antigen is unknown. There were TCR beta CDR3 regions amplified from RNA transcripts. Primed by the HTBI set, a first-round RT-PCR was run on the TCR CDR3. From the multiplex PCR reads, TCRdb called clonotypes with MiXCR, one entry per CDR3 protein. Among 300,000 to 450,000 distinct CDR3 sequences listed, roughly 25% were seen once. The sample originates from a study of T cells in Graves' hyperthyroidism and ophthalmopathy. Study observations and caveats: Ophthalmopathy was identified by the model a median approximately 6.4 months ahead of onset.

The J segment lost 0 bases and the V segment lost 1 base, leaving 7 bases of the junction unmatched. This CDR3 has 20 residues. Germline values: CDR1 PRHDT, CDR2 FYEKMQ (reference sequence). Diagnostic decisions used clinical symptoms, serum thyroxine and TRAb, thyroid ultrasound and orbital computed tomography. The material sequenced was blood. This clonotype was sampled from a man aged 50 or older with Graves' hyperthyroidism. The chain is built from TRBV13 and TRBJ2-1; TRBD2 agrees at 15 bases. The DNA for the CDR3 is TGTGCCAGCAGCTTAGACGGACTAGCGGGAGGGGGCCCCTCCTACAATGAGCAGTTCTTC. Its translation: CASSLDGLAGGGPSYNEQFF.